The 16 T cell receptor beta chains below all came from one sample that was sequenced in a study of a mutant IDH1 vaccine in newly diagnosed glioma. The sample's time point: week 35, safety follow-up. The content of each vaccine dose was 300 ug of mutant IDH1 20-mer peptide, and topical imiquimod accompanied it. Generated by immunoSEQ multiplex PCR, the TCRdb table keeps only in-frame clones and is missing some. The sample holds tens of thousands of clones, roughly 71% seen once. These receptors have no known antigen. This sample comprised PBMCs, obtained from a glioma patient whose treatment included an IDH1 peptide vaccine. The receptors here all came from a man in his forties or fifties with glioma.

The chain couples TRBV18 to TRBJ1-3; D unresolved. V was pared by 6 bases and J by 2 bases, with 11 bases between. The CDR3 spans 14 residues. CDR1 and CDR2 (germline): KGHSH, LQKENI. CDR3 sequence reads: CASSSQNPGNTIYF. CDR3 DNA: TGTGCCAGCTCCTCTCAGAATCCTGGAAACACCATATATTTT. The complete variable domain, with remaining parts taken from reference TRBV18 and TRBJ1-3, reads NAGVMQNPRHLVRRRGQEARLRCSPMKGHSHVYWYRQLPEEGLKFMVYLQKENIIDESGMPKERFSAEFPKEGPSILRIQQVVRGDSAAYFCASSSQNPGNTIYFGEGSWLTVV.

CDR3 nucleotides: TGTGCCAGCAGCGTAGAGGGCGGGGGGGCCTACGAGCAGTACTTC. It codes for CASSVEGGGAYEQYF. This rearrangement joins TRBV9 to TRBJ2-7, with 9 bases matching TRBD2. The CDR3 covers 15 residues. Trimming at V came to 0 bases and at J to 2 bases, leaving 3 bases not matched to a gene. Germline CDR1 and CDR2: SGDLS and YYNGEE.

This chain connects TRBV2 to TRBJ1-5, with D possibly TRBD1 on 5 matching bases. This CDR3 spans 13 amino acids. Germline values: CDR1 SNHLY, CDR2 FYNNEI. Deletions cut 9 bases from V and 9 bases from J, with 18 bases between. CDR3 in amino acids: CASIRDAYGPQHF. CDR3 bases: TGTGCCAGTATCCGGGACGCATATGGGCCCCAGCATTTT.

The rearrangement uses TRBV27 and TRBJ2-2, with no clear D. The CDR3 contains 11 residues. V lost 8 bases and J 3 bases, leaving 4 bases between the germline ends. In germline, CDR1 is MNHEY, CDR2 SMNVEV (reference sequence). CDR3 loop: CASGDTGELFF. DNA for the CDR3: TGTGCCAGCGGGGACACCGGGGAGCTGTTTTTT.

The gene calls are TRBV7-2 and TRBJ2-3; TRBD1 or TRBD2 may be the D gene (5 bases each). V was shortened by 5 bases and J by 2 bases, with 17 bases between the two germline ends. This CDR3 spans 16 amino acids. Germline values: CDR1 SGHTA, CDR2 FQGNSA. This chain's CDR3 is CASSPPAGRVTDTQYF. DNA of the CDR3: TGTGCCAGCAGCCCCCCCGCGGGCAGGGTCACAGATACGCAGTATTTT.

The V and J genes are TRBV5-4 and TRBJ1-3; TRBD1 is a possible D gene (5 bases). Germline V gives CDR1 SGHNT, CDR2 YYREEE (reference sequence). The V gene lost 1 base and the J gene lost 4 bases, with 18 bases spanning the gap. The CDR3 runs to 17 residues. CDR3 sequence reads: CASSLQGPTLGGNTIYF. The CDR3 DNA reads as TGTGCCAGCAGCTTGCAGGGACCCACCCTTGGAGGAAACACCATATATTTT.

The V gene is TRBV7-9, the J gene TRBJ1-1; unclear D gene. This CDR3 has 13 amino acids. Trimming took off 3 bases at V and 1 base at J, with 6 bases between the two ends. Germline CDR1 reads SEHNR; CDR2 reads FQNEAQ (reference sequence). CDR3 sequence reads: CASSFTQNTEAFF. CDR3 DNA sequence: TGTGCCAGCAGCTTTACCCAGAACACTGAAGCTTTCTTT.

There are a few counts of this clone. The gene calls are TRBV9 and TRBJ2-1, with D perhaps matching TRBD1 or TRBD2 (5 bases each). In germline, CDR1 is SGDLS, CDR2 YYNGEE. Trimming pared 5 bases from V and 8 bases from J, leaving 20 bases between. The CDR3 totals 15 residues. CDR3 region: CASRRGRGEGDEQFF. CDR3 coding DNA: TGTGCCAGCAGGAGGGGTAGAGGGGAAGGGGATGAGCAGTTCTTC. Combining the CDR3 with reference TRBV9 and TRBJ2-1 gives the whole variable domain DSGVTQTPKHLITATGQRVTLRCSPRSGDLSVYWYQQSLDQGLQFLIQYYNGEERAKGNILERFSAQQFPDLHSELNLSSLELGDSALYFCASRRGRGEGDEQFFGPGTRLTVL.

J is TRBJ1-3 and V is TRBV30; TRBD1 matches at 7 bases. Germline values: CDR1 GTSNPN, CDR2 SVGIG (reference sequence). The CDR3 covers 13 residues. V lost 2 bases to trimming and J lost 2 bases; unmatched junction nucleotides: 0. CDR3 DNA: TGTGCCTGGAGTAGGGGGCCTGGAAACACCATATATTTT. Translating gives CAWSRGPGNTIYF.

J is TRBJ2-1 and V is TRBV5-1; D is ambiguous. V dropped 4 bases and J dropped 0 bases, with 5 bases sitting between them. This CDR3 spans 13 amino acids. CDR1 is SGHRS, CDR2 YFSETQ, per germline. The CDR3 coding sequence is TGCGCCAGCAGCCCAGGCTCCTACAATGAGCAGTTCTTC. It is translated as CASSPGSYNEQFF.

The gene calls are TRBV30 and TRBJ1-3, with D tentatively TRBD1 (6 bases). V shed 6 bases and J shed 6 bases, with 15 bases lying between them. Germline values: CDR1 GTSNPN, CDR2 SVGIG (reference sequence). The CDR3 contains 13 residues. The CDR3 spells CACTTGSENTIYF. The CDR3 DNA follows: TGTGCCTGCACCACAGGGTCGGAAAACACCATATATTTT.

The V call is TRBV6-1, the J call TRBJ2-7; unclear D gene. The CDR3 sequence is 12 residues long. Germline assignment: CDR1 MNHNS and CDR2 SASEGT. Between the trimmed V and J ends, which lost 1 base and 4 bases, there was a span of 5 bases. The CDR3 DNA follows: TGTGCCAGCAGTGAAGTGGGTTACGAGCAGTACTTC. Residues: CASSEVGYEQYF.

The chain carries TRBV29-1 and TRBJ1-3; no firm D call. V was pared by 8 bases and J by 0 bases, with 17 bases between. This CDR3 contains 15 residues. The germline gives CDR1 SQVTM, CDR2 ANQGSEA. The CDR3 region has the DNA TGCAGCCCCTTACCAGAACAGTCCTCTGGAAACACCATATATTTT. Translated, it gives CSPLPEQSSGNTIYF.

This clone is a singleton in its sample. The CDR3 loop is CASSRWGANPQETQYF. The CDR3, as DNA: TGTGCCAGCAGCCGCTGGGGGGCAAATCCCCAAGAGACCCAGTACTTC. V usage is TRBV5-4 and J usage is TRBJ2-5; D is possibly TRBD1 or TRBD2 (6 bases each). CDR1 is SGHNT and CDR2 is YYREEE in the germline V gene (reference sequence). V lost 4 bases, J lost 1 base, and 17 bases lay in between. This CDR3 spans 16 amino acids.

The V and J genes are TRBV23-1 and TRBJ2-7; D not resolved. TRBV23-1 is filed as an ORF, its function uncertain. The V end lost 1 base, the J end lost 2 bases, and 9 bases lay between the germline ends. CDR3 length: 14 residues. This chain's CDR3 is CASSQFNSPYEQYF. For the CDR3, the DNA is TGCGCCAGCAGTCAATTTAACAGCCCCTACGAGCAGTACTTC.

This chain joins TRBV7-6 and TRBJ1-5; the D gene is possibly TRBD1 (5 bases). CDR3 length: 14 amino acids. Germline V gene data show CDR1 as SGHVS and CDR2 as FNYEAQ. V was shortened by 5 bases and J by 2 bases, with 10 bases between the two germline ends. The CDR3 reads CASSRGGGNQPQHF. The CDR3 DNA is TGTGCCAGCAGCCGCGGGGGGGGCAATCAGCCCCAGCATTTT.